This T cell receptor beta chain derives from a study of blood T cells in healthy people across ages. A J-beta primer mix and a sample-barcoded 5' primer were used in a second PCR of about 7 to 12 cycles. TCRdb re-called the 5' RACE reads with MiXCR, one entry per CDR3 protein. The data contain about 780,000 distinct CDR3 sequences, 46% of them seen just once; the ten biggest clones take up 15% to 20%. As for this clonotype: With a much larger clone just one base away, this may be a read error.

This CDR3 comprises 15 residues. Germline lookup yields CDR1 DFQATT and CDR2 SNEGSKA (reference sequence). This TCR was sampled from a man of 80 years or more in good health. The material sequenced was blood. This rearrangement joins TRBV20-1 to TRBJ2-7; tentatively, D is TRBD2 (5 bases). CDR3 nucleotide sequence: TGCAGTGCTAGCCCCGGGGAAGGACGCTCCGACGAGCAGTACTTC. Its protein is CSASPGEGRSDEQYF.